The present T cell receptor beta chain was sequenced within a study of shared clonotypes between healthy human individuals (TCRdb year 2020). Concerning the study at large: A few men and two women, aged 18 to 49 years, made up the cohort. For each donor, CD4 naive and CD4 memory were each run on three plates, CD8 naive on two plates, and CD8 memory on one plate. To estimate repertoire size and how much clonotypes are shared between individuals, the study performed deep sequencing of blood TCR repertoires from a few healthy adults. To increase sequencing depth and limit assay-specific biases, TCR repertoire library preparation and sequencing were carried out by different laboratories using diverse techniques. Leukapheresis yielded between about 0.94 and 9 billion PBMCs per donor. Beyond this particular receptor, the publication reports: Clonotypes shared by all four sorted-subset donors showed higher generation probabilities than non-shared clonotypes. Sampling was restricted to blood, and TCR repertoires in tissue are likely to differ from TCR repertoires in blood. Larger estimated clonotype richness was generally found for naive subsets than for memory subsets. When a handful of donors were compared, the shared fraction of clonotypes was around 5% for naive CD4, about 4% for naive CD8, 2.3% for memory CD4, and 0.3% to 0.5% for memory CD8. The genetic and exposure-history diversity represented was limited by the small number of donors. Based on pairwise subsampling, the degree of clonotype sharing among donors was expected to be affected by sequencing depth. Rarefaction of sorted-subset datasets indicated incomplete sequencing despite the large sequencing depth.

Using the deep immunoSEQ assay, TCR CDR3 regions were amplified from genomic DNA by multiplex PCR. Extracted genomic DNA from each cell subset was distributed evenly across all wells of several immunoSEQ 96-well plates, and each plate was treated as a replicate. For sorted subsets, each replicate PCR was loaded with roughly 190 ng genomic DNA, equivalent to 25,000 to 35,000 T cell genomes. Purified libraries were measured with a Qubit 3.0 fluorometer, size-checked on a Bioanalyzer 2100, and measured again with the KAPA Library Quantification kit. Every immunoSEQ 96-well plate was sequenced on a dedicated single-read 150-cycle Illumina NextSeq 550 flow cell. Regarding the original processing steps: The immunoSEQ output contained only junctional sequences without quality scores, so filtering could not match that applied to full-length reads. To assign V/J genes and CDR3, sequences were annotated using PyIR, a Python wrapper for IgBLAST v1.9, with IMGT germline references. Any read was removed if the V/J assignment was weak (E-value above 1e-6), the CDR3 was missing, or the read contained stop codons, out-of-frame junctions, or ambiguous translated residues. V3J clonotypes were defined as sequences sharing an identical inferred V gene, J gene, and CDR3 amino acid sequence. The percentage overlap between two repertoires was calculated by dividing the number of shared unique clonotypes by the size of the smaller repertoire. Richness of each repertoire was evaluated using RTK rarefaction, the Chao1 estimator, and Recon v2.1 estimates of unobserved clonotypes. Generation probabilities were computed with OLGA for all TCRbeta clonotypes obtained by the gDNA method from several donors. As stored in TCRdb, this immuneACCESS dataset retains in-frame rearrangements with V and J assigned. A fraction of the clones does not appear; measured against another copy, unresolved V genes explain less than half of the discrepancy, and the remainder lacks a known reason. V, J and clone size are taken as reported in that table, and D and trimming were inferred from the DNA itself. The sample includes 1,400,000 or so clones, with around 98.5% observed a single time. Clones ranked in the top ten supply 0.36% of the sample.

Trimming removed 1 base from V and 4 bases from J; the gene matches leave 3 bases unexplained. The germline V gene provides CDR1 MGHRA and CDR2 YSYEKL. CDR3 length: 15 amino acids, cysteine to phenylalanine. Only the CDR3 DNA stays, 45 bases, in frame from base 1. As to this clone: Its antigen is not yet known. Per-nucleotide qualities are absent, and no much larger clonotype sits a single base away.

Healthy HIV-negative adults with no recently reported acute infections or vaccinations were included as donors. All donors were Caucasian adults living in Nashville, Tennessee, USA. CD4+ T cells were enriched by magnetic negative selection, after which naive cells were positively selected on CD45RA and the negative fraction was taken as the memory subset. Blood was collected by leukapheresis, and PBMCs were isolated by Ficoll-Histopaque density gradient centrifugation and then cryopreserved in liquid nitrogen vapor phase. Purity and quantity of every magnetically sorted T cell population were checked by analytical flow cytometry. From each sorted fraction, genomic DNA was isolated and quantified by UV absorbance on a Nanodrop 2000c.

Recombination connected TRBV4-1 to TRBJ2-2, and 7 bases in between align with TRBD2. Specimen: naive CD4+ T cells sorted from blood. The cell subset or site label on this specimen signifies: CD45RA+ positively selected. This TCR derives from a man under 40 in good health. CDR3 reads: CASSQGEGRTGELFF. The DNA is as follows: TGCGCCAGCAGCCAAGGGGAGGGCCGCACCGGGGAGCTGTTTTTT.